The present entry profiles one TCR beta chain with its context. Its antigen remains unidentified. The data were obtained in a study of CD8+ T cells in alopecia areata. Study context: Tofacitinib therapy took 6 to 18 months; 6 months off drug came after.

Broader study findings: Among patients, TCR sharing was less clear than in mice, a difference possibly due in part to HLA diversity in the patient population.

Germline V gives CDR1 ENHRY, CDR2 SYGVKD. The CDR3 totals 13 residues. V was shortened by 0 bases and J by 6 bases, with 8 bases between the two germline ends. RNA extraction and reverse transcription yielded cDNA as sequencing template. Measured with immunoSEQ multiplex PCR; TCRdb has only the in-frame clones, and not every one. Seen here are about 130,000 clones, about 60% observed once, and the top ten hold roughly 6.5%. The sequence came from a human donor with alopecia areata. Sequenced material: CD4+ T cells sorted from blood, taken at week 0. V is TRBV10-3 and J is TRBJ1-1; D remains unclear. The CDR3 region has the DNA TGTGCCATCAGTGAGTCGAACGGCGCTGAAGCTTTCTTT. Translation gives CAISESNGAEAFF.